The 16 T cell receptor beta chains presented below share a single source sample, sequenced in a study of blood T cell repertoires in COVID-19. The protocol was immunoSEQ multiplex PCR, while the TCRdb copy is restricted to in-frame clones and leaves out a portion. Of about 220,000 clones in the sample, 82% were seen once. What was sequenced was PBMCs or T cells enriched from blood (not recorded which). The receptors derive from a woman aged 55-69 years who had recovered from COVID-19.

This clone appeared once. The rearrangement uses TRBV6-4 and TRBJ1-1; tentative D call: TRBD1 (6 bases). Trimming removed 6 bases from V and 4 bases from J, with 15 bases in between. CDR3 length equals 14 residues. The germline gives CDR1 MRHNA, CDR2 SNTAGT. CDR3 residues: CASSISTGSTEAFF. Here the CDR3 DNA reads TGTGCCAGCAGCATATCTACAGGGTCCACTGAAGCTTTCTTT.

The gene calls are TRBV2 and TRBJ2-2; D is perhaps TRBD2 (5 bases). The germline V gene encodes CDR1 SNHLY and CDR2 FYNNEI. With 5 bases removed from V and 3 bases from J, the gap between germline ends came to 16 bases. The CDR3 is 16 residues long. CDR3 sequence (DNA): TGTGCCAGCAGTCCCGTAACTAGAGGAGACACCGGGGAGCTGTTTTTT. Its protein is CASSPVTRGDTGELFF. The full variable domain, with the rest looked up from reference TRBV2 and TRBJ2-2, is EPEVTQTPSHQVTQMGQEVILRCVPISNHLYFYWYRQILGQKVEFLVSFYNNEISEKSEIFDDQFSVERPDGSNFTLKIRSTKLEDSAMYFCASSPVTRGDTGELFFGEGSRLTVL.

This clone was observed once. V is TRBV9 and J is TRBJ2-1; TRBD2 aligns across 7 bases. V lost 0 bases, J lost 1 base, and 4 bases stayed unmatched. Per germline, CDR1 SGDLS and CDR2 YYNGEE. CDR3 length: 16 residues. The CDR3 loop reads CASSVGLAWSYNEQFF. The CDR3 coding sequence is TGTGCCAGCAGCGTAGGACTAGCTTGGTCCTACAATGAGCAGTTCTTC.

This chain connects TRBV9 to TRBJ1-6, with 8 nucleotides matching TRBD1. Germline V gene sequence: CDR1 SGDLS, CDR2 YYNGEE. The CDR3 loop spans 16 amino acids. The J segment lost 8 bases and the V segment lost 4 bases, leaving 11 bases of the junction unmatched. CDR3 protein: CASSPFPDRAHSPLHF. The CDR3 region has the DNA TGTGCCAGCAGCCCCTTTCCGGACAGGGCACATTCACCCCTCCACTTT. The full variable domain, completed using reference TRBV9 and TRBJ1-6, is DSGVTQTPKHLITATGQRVTLRCSPRSGDLSVYWYQQSLDQGLQFLIQYYNGEERAKGNILERFSAQQFPDLHSELNLSSLELGDSALYFCASSPFPDRAHSPLHFGNGTRLTVT.

The rearrangement joins TRBV7-9 to TRBJ1-4, with 8 bases aligning to TRBD1. The V gene's germline CDR1 is SEHNR and CDR2 FQNEAQ (reference sequence). Trimming took 6 bases from V and 8 from J; bases not matched to a gene: 8. CDR3 size: 14 residues. The CDR3 DNA follows: TGTGCCAGCAGAGCTACAGGGGGTAACGAAAAACTGTTTTTT. Translating it yields CASRATGGNEKLFF.

The V and J genes are TRBV6-5 and TRBJ1-1; no firm D call. Germline V gene sequence: CDR1 MNHEY, CDR2 SVGAGI. V was shortened by 4 bases and J by 1 base, with 10 bases between the two germline ends. The CDR3 is 14 residues long. The CDR3 DNA reads as TGTGCCAGCAGTTCAGATAACAGGAACACTGAAGCTTTCTTT. Its translation is CASSSDNRNTEAFF.

The chain carries TRBV2 and TRBJ2-2, with D possibly TRBD2 on 6 matching bases. Germline CDR1 SNHLY, CDR2 FYNNEI. The CDR3 consists of 13 residues. V lost 6 bases and J lost 9, with 14 bases in between. The CDR3 DNA sequence: TGTGCCAGCAGCTCTGGAGGGGACCGGGAGCTGTTTTTT. It translates to CASSSGGDRELFF.

This chain uses TRBV27 with TRBJ1-5; D is undetermined. V was trimmed by 2 bases and J by 0 bases, leaving 5 bases between them. CDR1 is MNHEY and CDR2 is SMNVEV in the germline V gene (reference sequence). This CDR3 is 14 amino acids long. CDR3 region: CASSLRSSNQPQHF. In DNA, the CDR3 is TGTGCCAGCAGTTTAAGGAGTAGCAATCAGCCCCAGCATTTT.

This chain connects TRBV27 to TRBJ1-1; D unclear. The CDR3 loop spans 15 amino acids. Trimming stripped 0 bases from V and 3 bases from J, with 11 bases between. The germline V gene has CDR1 MNHEY and CDR2 SMNVEV (reference sequence). CDR3 in amino acids: CASSLSFRRYTEAFF. The CDR3 DNA sequence: TGTGCCAGCAGTTTATCATTTCGTCGGTACACTGAAGCTTTCTTT.

The chain joins TRBV10-3 to TRBJ1-1, with unresolved D. V was pared by 3 bases and J by 3 bases, with 17 bases between. Germline lookup yields CDR1 ENHRY and CDR2 SYGVKD. The length of the CDR3 is 16 residues. The CDR3 sequence: CAISERQEGGDTEAFF. Written as DNA, the CDR3 is TGTGCCATCAGTGAAAGGCAAGAGGGCGGGGACACTGAAGCTTTCTTT.

The rearrangement joins TRBV3-1 (or the pseudogene TRBV3-2) to TRBJ1-2; D perhaps matches TRBD1 (6 bases). Trimming stripped 4 bases from V and 8 bases from J, with 17 bases between. Germline CDR1 is LGHDT and CDR2 is YNNKEL (reference sequence). The CDR3 extends over 14 amino acids. The CDR3 DNA sequence: TGTGCCAGCAGCCTCCGGGACATCTCCCGGGGCTACACCTTC. The encoded protein is CASSLRDISRGYTF.

The rearrangement uses TRBV7-9 and TRBJ2-2, with 7 bases lining up with TRBD1. The germline gives CDR1 SEHNR, CDR2 FQNEAQ (reference sequence). This CDR3 has 17 amino acids. The trim removed 1 base at V and 4 bases at J, leaving 9 bases unmatched. CDR3 in amino acids: CASSLGRQGRSTGELFF. In nucleotides, the CDR3 is TGTGCCAGCAGCTTAGGGAGACAGGGAAGGAGCACCGGGGAGCTGTTTTTT. The full variable domain, with the rest looked up from reference TRBV7-9 and TRBJ2-2, is DTGVSQNPRHKITKRGQNVTFRCDPISEHNRLYWYRQTLGQGPEFLTYFQNEAQLEKSRLLSDRFSAERPKGSFSTLEIQRTEQGDSAMYLCASSLGRQGRSTGELFFGEGSRLTVL.

The V gene is TRBV18, the J gene TRBJ1-1; D is undetermined. The CDR3 is 12 residues long. The V end was cut by 3 bases, the J end by 10 bases, with 12 bases between. In germline, CDR1 is KGHSH, CDR2 LQKENI. CDR3 sequence: CASSPLREVAFF. CDR3 sequence (DNA): TGTGCCAGCTCACCGCTCCGGGAGGTAGCTTTCTTT.

A few counts support this clone. The rearrangement links TRBV7-9 to TRBJ2-7; possible D gene TRBD1, 7 bases. CDR3 length: 16 residues. Germline V gene lookup returns CDR1 SEHNR and CDR2 FQNEAQ (reference sequence). Trimming took 1 base from V and 4 from J, leaving 17 bases between them. CDR3 coding DNA: TGTGCCAGCAGCTTAGGTGGAGGGGGCGATATATACGAGCAGTACTTC. This gives the protein CASSLGGGGDIYEQYF.

This chain connects TRBV19 to TRBJ1-4, with D maybe TRBD1 (5 bases). Germline-derived CDR1 and CDR2 are LNHDA and SQIVND (reference sequence). V was pared by 1 base and J by 3 bases, with 24 bases between. This CDR3 has 20 amino acids. The CDR3 protein is CASSIAVGRVKGLANEKLFF. CDR3 nucleotides: TGTGCCAGTAGTATAGCAGTCGGCAGGGTTAAAGGGTTGGCTAATGAAAAACTGTTTTTT. Supplemented by reference TRBV19 and TRBJ1-4, the full variable domain reads DGGITQSPKYLFRKEGQNVTLSCEQNLNHDAMYWYRQDPGQGLRLIYYSQIVNDFQKGDIAEGYSVSREKKESFPLTVTSAQKNPTAFYLCASSIAVGRVKGLANEKLFFGSGTQLSVL.

This rearrangement joins TRBV27 to TRBJ2-2; D might be TRBD1 (5 bases). V dropped 1 base and J dropped 5 bases, with 11 bases sitting between them. The CDR3 runs 15 residues. Germline CDR1 MNHEY, CDR2 SMNVEV (reference sequence). The CDR3: CASSLWGARTGELFF. Here the CDR3 DNA reads TGTGCCAGCAGTTTATGGGGCGCAAGAACCGGGGAGCTGTTTTTT.